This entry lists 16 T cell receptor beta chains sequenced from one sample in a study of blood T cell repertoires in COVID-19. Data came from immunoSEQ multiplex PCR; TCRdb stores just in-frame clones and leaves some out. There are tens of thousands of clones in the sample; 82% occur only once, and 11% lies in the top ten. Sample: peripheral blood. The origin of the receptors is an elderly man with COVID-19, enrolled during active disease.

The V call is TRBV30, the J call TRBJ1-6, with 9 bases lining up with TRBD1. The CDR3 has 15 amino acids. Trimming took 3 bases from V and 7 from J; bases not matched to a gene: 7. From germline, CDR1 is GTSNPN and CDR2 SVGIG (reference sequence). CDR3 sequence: CAWSLRDRENSPLHF. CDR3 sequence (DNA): TGTGCCTGGAGCCTACGGGACAGGGAAAATTCACCCCTCCACTTT.

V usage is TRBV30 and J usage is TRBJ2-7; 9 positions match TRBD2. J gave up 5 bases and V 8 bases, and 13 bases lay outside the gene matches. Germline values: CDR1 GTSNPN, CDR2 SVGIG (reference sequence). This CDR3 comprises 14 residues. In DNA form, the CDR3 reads TGTGCCCGGAACGGCGCGGGGGGGCCGGACGAGCAGTACTTC. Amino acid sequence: CARNGAGGPDEQYF.

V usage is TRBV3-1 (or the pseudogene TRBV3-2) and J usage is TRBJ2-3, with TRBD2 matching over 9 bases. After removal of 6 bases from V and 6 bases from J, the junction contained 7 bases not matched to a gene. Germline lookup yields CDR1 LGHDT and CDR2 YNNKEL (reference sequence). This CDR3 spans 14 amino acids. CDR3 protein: CASRPGGGADTQYF. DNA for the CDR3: TGTGCCAGCAGACCAGGCGGGGGGGCGGATACGCAGTATTTT.

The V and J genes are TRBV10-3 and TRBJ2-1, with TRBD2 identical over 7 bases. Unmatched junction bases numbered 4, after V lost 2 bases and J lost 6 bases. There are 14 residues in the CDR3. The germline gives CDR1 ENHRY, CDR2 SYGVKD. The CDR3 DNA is TGTGCCATCAGTGAGCGATCGGGGGGCAATGAGCAGTTCTTC. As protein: CAISERSGGNEQFF.

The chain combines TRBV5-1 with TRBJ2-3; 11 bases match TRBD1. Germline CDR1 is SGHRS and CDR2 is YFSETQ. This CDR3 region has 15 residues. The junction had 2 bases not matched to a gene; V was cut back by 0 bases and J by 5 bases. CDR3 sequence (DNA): TGCGCCAGCAGCTTGGCCGGGACAGGGGGAGATACGCAGTATTTT. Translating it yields CASSLAGTGGDTQYF. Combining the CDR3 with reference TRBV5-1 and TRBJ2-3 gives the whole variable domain KAGVTQTPRYLIKTRGQQVTLSCSPISGHRSVSWYQQTPGQGLQFLFEYFSETQRNKGNFPGRFSGRQFSNSRSEMNVSTLELGDSALYLCASSLAGTGGDTQYFGPGTRLTVL.

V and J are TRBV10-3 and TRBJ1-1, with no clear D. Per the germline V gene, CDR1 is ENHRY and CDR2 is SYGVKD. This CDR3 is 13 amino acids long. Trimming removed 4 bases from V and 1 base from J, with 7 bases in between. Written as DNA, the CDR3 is TGTGCCATCAGTGTACAGTGGAACACTGAAGCTTTCTTT. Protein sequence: CAISVQWNTEAFF.

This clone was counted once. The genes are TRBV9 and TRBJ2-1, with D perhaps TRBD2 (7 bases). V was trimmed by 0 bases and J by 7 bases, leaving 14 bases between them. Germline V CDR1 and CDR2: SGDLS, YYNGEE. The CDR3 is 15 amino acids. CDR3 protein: CASSVAGGGGNEQFF. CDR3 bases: TGTGCCAGCAGCGTAGCGGGGGGCGGTGGGAATGAGCAGTTCTTC. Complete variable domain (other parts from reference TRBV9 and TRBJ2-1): DSGVTQTPKHLITATGQRVTLRCSPRSGDLSVYWYQQSLDQGLQFLIQYYNGEERAKGNILERFSAQQFPDLHSELNLSSLELGDSALYFCASSVAGGGGNEQFFGPGTRLTVL.

The CDR3 nucleotides read TGTGCCAGCAGTTACCTTAGCGGGGGGGCCATCGGGGAGCTGTTTTTT. Translated: CASSYLSGGAIGELFF. V gene TRBV6-6 combines with J gene TRBJ2-2; 11 bases line up with TRBD2. This CDR3 is 16 amino acids long. CDR1 MNHNY and CDR2 SVGAGI come from the germline V gene (reference sequence). The V and J ends lost 2 bases and 7 bases, in that order; junction bases with no gene match: 6.

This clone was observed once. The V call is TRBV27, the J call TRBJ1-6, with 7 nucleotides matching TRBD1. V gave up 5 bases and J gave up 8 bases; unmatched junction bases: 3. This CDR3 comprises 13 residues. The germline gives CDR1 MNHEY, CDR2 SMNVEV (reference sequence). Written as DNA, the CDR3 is TGTGCCAGCAGTCCGGACAGGTATTCACCCCTCCACTTT. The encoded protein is CASSPDRYSPLHF.

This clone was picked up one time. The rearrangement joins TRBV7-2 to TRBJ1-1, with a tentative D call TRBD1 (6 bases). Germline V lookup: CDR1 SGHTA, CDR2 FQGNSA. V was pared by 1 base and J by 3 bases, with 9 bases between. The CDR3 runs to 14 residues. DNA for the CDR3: TGTGCCAGCAGCTTAGAACAGGGACACACTGAAGCTTTCTTT. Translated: CASSLEQGHTEAFF.

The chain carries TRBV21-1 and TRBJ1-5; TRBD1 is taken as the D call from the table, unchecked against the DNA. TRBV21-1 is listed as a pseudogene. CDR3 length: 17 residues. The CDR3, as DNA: TGTGCCAGCTCCCGGGACAGGGGTGAATATAGCAATCAGCCCCAGCATTTT. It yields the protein CASSRDRGEYSNQPQHF.

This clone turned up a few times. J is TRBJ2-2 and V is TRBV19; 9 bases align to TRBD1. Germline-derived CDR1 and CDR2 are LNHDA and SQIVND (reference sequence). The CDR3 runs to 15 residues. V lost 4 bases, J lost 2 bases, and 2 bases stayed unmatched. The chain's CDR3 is CASSRQGVNTGELFF. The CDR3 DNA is TGTGCCAGTAGTAGACAGGGGGTTAACACCGGGGAGCTGTTTTTT.

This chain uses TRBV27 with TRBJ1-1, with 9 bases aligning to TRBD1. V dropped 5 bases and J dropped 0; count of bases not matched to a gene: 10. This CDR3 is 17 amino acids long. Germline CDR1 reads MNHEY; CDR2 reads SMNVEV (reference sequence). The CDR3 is CASSHPTTGGLNTEAFF. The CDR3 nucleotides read TGTGCCAGCAGTCACCCCACCACAGGGGGCTTGAACACTGAAGCTTTCTTT.

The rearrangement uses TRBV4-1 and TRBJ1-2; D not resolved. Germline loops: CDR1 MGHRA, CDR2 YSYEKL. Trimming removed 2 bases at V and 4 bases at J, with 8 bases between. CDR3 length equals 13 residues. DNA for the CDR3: TGCGCCAGCAGCCAACAGGCCCGCTATGGCTACACCTTC. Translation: CASSQQARYGYTF.

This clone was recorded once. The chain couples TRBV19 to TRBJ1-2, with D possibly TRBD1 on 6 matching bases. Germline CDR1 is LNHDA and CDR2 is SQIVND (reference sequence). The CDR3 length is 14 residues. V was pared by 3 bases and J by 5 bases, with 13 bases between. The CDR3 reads CASSIDRSPYGYTF. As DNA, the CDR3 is TGTGCCAGTAGTATTGACAGGAGTCCTTATGGCTACACCTTC.

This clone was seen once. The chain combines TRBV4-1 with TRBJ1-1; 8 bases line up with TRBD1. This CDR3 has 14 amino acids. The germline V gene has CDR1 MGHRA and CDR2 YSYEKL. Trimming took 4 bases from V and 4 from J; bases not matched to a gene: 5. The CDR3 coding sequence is TGCGCCAGCAGCCCAGGACAGGGTACCACTGAAGCTTTCTTT. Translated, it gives CASSPGQGTTEAFF.